This entry lists 27 T cell receptor beta chains sequenced from one sample in a study of T cell changes during pregnancy in multiple sclerosis (dated by TCRdb to between 2018 and 2020). The receptor library was made with the immunoSEQ multiplex PCR assay. TCRdb stores this immuneACCESS table with in-frame sequences only. Part of the clones is absent; in the studies checked, under half of the shortfall reflects unresolved V genes, and no reason is known for the rest. For this sample the table gives over 65,000 clones, of which roughly nine tenths were detected only once. The ten biggest clones cover roughly 2.5% of the sample. The starting material was peripheral blood, obtained in the first trimester of pregnancy. These TCRs come from a female donor with multiple sclerosis, enrolled in a pregnancy study.

V and J are TRBV5-1 and TRBJ1-2, with D hard to call. Per germline, CDR1 SGHRS and CDR2 YFSETQ. The CDR3 contains 14 residues. Trimming removed 2 bases from V and 2 bases from J, with 10 bases in between. CDR3 residues: CASSLDKQNYGYTF. The CDR3 coding sequence is TGCGCCAGCAGCTTAGATAAACAGAACTATGGCTACACCTTC.

The V and J genes are TRBV11-2 and TRBJ2-7; 10 bases are a match to TRBD2. This CDR3 has 17 amino acids. From germline, CDR1 is SGHAT and CDR2 FQNNGV. V lost 0 bases to trimming and J lost 3 bases; unmatched junction nucleotides: 8. The CDR3 nucleotides are TGTGCCAGCAGCTTAGATACCGGACTAGCGGAGGACTACGAGCAGTACTTC. It specifies CASSLDTGLAEDYEQYF.

V and J are TRBV6-6 and TRBJ2-1; 9 bases are shared with TRBD1. Germline V gene data show CDR1 as MNHNY and CDR2 as SVGAGI (reference sequence). V trimming: 6 bases; J trimming: 6 bases; junction bases outside the gene matches: 6. The CDR3 consists of 14 residues. DNA of the CDR3: TGTGCCAGCAGGCCGGGACAGGGATTCAATGAGCAGTTCTTC. Encoded protein: CASRPGQGFNEQFF.

J is TRBJ1-4 and V is TRBV25-1; tentative D call: TRBD1 (6 bases). The CDR3 is made up of 15 amino acids. V was pared by 5 bases and J by 0 bases, with 10 bases between. Germline values: CDR1 MGHDK, CDR2 SYGVNS. CDR3 sequence reads: CASSPGHSTNEKLFF. CDR3 coding DNA: TGTGCCAGCAGTCCGGGACACTCAACTAATGAAAAACTGTTTTTT.

The CDR3 DNA is TGCGCCAGCAGCTACAGGGATGATACTGAAGCTTTCTTT. The encoded protein is CASSYRDDTEAFF. The chain combines TRBV4-1 with TRBJ1-1, with D tentatively TRBD1 (6 bases). V was trimmed by 5 bases and J by 5 bases, leaving 12 bases between them. This CDR3 region has 13 residues. Germline V gene data show CDR1 as MGHRA and CDR2 as YSYEKL.

The V call is TRBV27, the J call TRBJ2-7; D may be TRBD2 (6 bases). This CDR3 is 14 amino acids long. Germline values: CDR1 MNHEY, CDR2 SMNVEV (reference sequence). V dropped 6 bases and J dropped 4 bases, with 16 bases sitting between them. The CDR3 DNA follows: TGTGCCAGCAGCGGCGGGGATCCCCTTTACGAGCAGTACTTC. Its protein is CASSGGDPLYEQYF.

V usage is TRBV4-3 and J usage is TRBJ2-7, with a tentative D call TRBD1 (5 bases). V was clipped by 1 base and J by 2 bases, with 9 bases between them. Germline values: CDR1 LGHNA, CDR2 YSLEER. The length of the CDR3 is 14 residues. The CDR3 spells CASSQADSAYEQYF. The CDR3, as DNA: TGCGCCAGCAGCCAAGCCGACAGCGCCTACGAGCAGTACTTC.

V and J are TRBV7-2 and TRBJ2-7; TRBD1 matches at 7 bases. V shed 5 bases, J shed 0 bases, and the junction held 7 bases outside the gene matches. Germline CDR1 and CDR2: SGHTA and FQGNSA. This CDR3 spans 15 amino acids. DNA of the CDR3: TGTGCCAGCAGCCGAGGGGGCAGGAGCTCCTACGAGCAGTACTTC. As protein: CASSRGGRSSYEQYF.

J is TRBJ2-7 and V is TRBV5-1, with D possibly being TRBD2 (5 bases). This CDR3 contains 16 residues. CDR1 is SGHRS and CDR2 is YFSETQ in the germline V gene. The V end lost 5 bases, the J end lost 0 bases, and 18 bases lay between the germline ends. The CDR3 region is CASRPELRALSYEQYF. Here the CDR3 DNA reads TGCGCCAGCAGACCCGAGTTGCGGGCCCTCTCCTACGAGCAGTACTTC.

In its sample, this clone was seen once. Compared with germline, one end of the junction differs, possibly owing to a read error. The V gene is TRBV6-6, the J gene TRBJ2-7; 12 nucleotides line up with TRBD2. Germline lookup yields CDR1 MNHNY and CDR2 SVGAGI (reference sequence). The CDR3 spans 15 residues. The CDR3 here is CASSSLGLAGLVAHF. CDR3 in DNA: TGTGCCAGCAGTTCATTGGGACTAGCGGGTTTGGTCGCGCACTTC.

The V and J genes are TRBV7-8 and TRBJ2-5, with 9 bases fitting TRBD2. This CDR3 is 15 amino acids long. The junction had 4 bases not matched to a gene; V was cut back by 1 base and J by 4 bases. Germline V CDR1 and CDR2: SGHVS, FQNEAQ. CDR3 in DNA: TGTGCCAGCAGCTTAGGTGCGGGAGGGCTAGAGACCCAGTACTTC. Protein product: CASSLGAGGLETQYF.

The CDR3 DNA sequence: TGTGCCAGCAGTCCCGGACTAGCGGGAATCGGTGAGCAGTACTTC. Amino acid sequence: CASSPGLAGIGEQYF. V usage is TRBV27 and J usage is TRBJ2-7, with 12 nucleotides matching TRBD2. Germline loops: CDR1 MNHEY, CDR2 SMNVEV (reference sequence). V trimming: 5 bases; J trimming: 7 bases; junction bases outside the gene matches: 9. There are 15 residues in the CDR3.

The chain uses TRBV4-2 and TRBJ1-2, with 9 bases lining up with TRBD1. There are 15 residues in the CDR3. CDR1 and CDR2 from the germline V gene are LGHNA and YNFKEQ. The ends lost 0 bases at V and 4 bases at J; junction bases unmatched: 3. CDR3 sequence reads: CASSQEGQGPYGYTF. The CDR3 bases are TGTGCCAGCAGCCAAGAAGGACAGGGGCCCTATGGCTACACCTTC.

The chain joins TRBV11-2 to TRBJ1-1, with D unresolved. From germline, CDR1 is SGHAT and CDR2 FQNNGV. The CDR3 runs 14 residues. V gave up 1 base and J gave up 1 base, with 7 bases separating them. The CDR3 DNA follows: TGTGCCAGCAGCTTAGGGGCAGGGAACACTGAAGCTTTCTTT. The encoded protein is CASSLGAGNTEAFF.

The chain joins TRBV4-3 to TRBJ1-5; the D gene is possibly TRBD1 (6 bases). This CDR3 comprises 14 residues. V gave up 1 base and J gave up 15 bases, with 19 bases separating them. Per the germline V gene, CDR1 is LGHNA and CDR2 is YSLEER. The CDR3 sequence is CASSQVAGGERRHF. CDR3 coding DNA: TGCGCCAGCAGCCAAGTTGCGGGGGGCGAGAGGAGGCATTTT.

In DNA, the CDR3 is TGCGCCAGCAGCTTGGGTTCGGGTGGAGAGACCCAGTACTTC. Its translation: CASSLGSGGETQYF. The chain joins TRBV5-1 to TRBJ2-5; D is ambiguous. V lost 0 bases, J lost 4 bases, and 10 bases lay in between. In germline, CDR1 is SGHRS, CDR2 YFSETQ. The CDR3 spans 14 residues. The full variable domain, in which reference TRBV5-1 and TRBJ2-5 provide the parts outside the CDR3, is KAGVTQTPRYLIKTRGQQVTLSCSPISGHRSVSWYQQTPGQGLQFLFEYFSETQRNKGNFPGRFSGRQFSNSRSEMNVSTLELGDSALYLCASSLGSGGETQYFGPGTRLLVL.

The rearrangement joins TRBV15 to TRBJ2-7; 8 bases are a match to TRBD1. Trimming took 6 bases from V and 7 from J; bases not matched to a gene: 5. CDR1 is LNHNV and CDR2 is YYDKDF in the germline V gene (reference sequence). The CDR3 sequence is 12 residues long. For the CDR3, the DNA is TGTGCCACCAGGGGCAGGGGGCAAGAGCAGTACTTC. Translating gives CATRGRGQEQYF.

The chain joins TRBV4-1 to TRBJ1-1, with D perhaps matching TRBD1 (6 bases). This CDR3 spans 16 amino acids. V lost 3 bases and J 0 bases, leaving 14 bases between the germline ends. The V gene's germline CDR1 is MGHRA and CDR2 YSYEKL. CDR3 sequence: CASSHYVTGMNTEAFF. The CDR3 coding sequence is TGCGCCAGCAGCCACTACGTCACAGGGATGAACACTGAAGCTTTCTTT.

This clone was observed once. Here the CDR3 reads CASSPTGGDGYTF. CDR3 nucleotide sequence: TGCGCCAGCAGCCCGACAGGGGGGGATGGCTACACCTTC. The V gene is TRBV4-1, the J gene TRBJ1-2, with 9 bases fitting TRBD1. The length of the CDR3 is 13 residues. Per the germline V gene, CDR1 is MGHRA and CDR2 is YSYEKL. The J segment lost 6 bases and the V segment lost 4 bases, leaving 3 bases of the junction unmatched.

This clone was detected only once. Other DNA sequences in the same sample also yield this CDR3. The chain carries TRBV9 and TRBJ2-7, with 10 bases fitting TRBD1. The J segment lost 4 bases and the V segment lost 3 bases, leaving 4 bases of the junction unmatched. Germline CDR1 SGDLS, CDR2 YYNGEE. The CDR3 has 14 amino acids. CDR3 DNA sequence: TGTGCCAGCAGCGCGGGACAGGGGCCTTACGAGCAGTACTTC. It translates to CASSAGQGPYEQYF. Full variable domain (remainder filled in from reference TRBV9 and TRBJ2-7): DSGVTQTPKHLITATGQRVTLRCSPRSGDLSVYWYQQSLDQGLQFLIQYYNGEERAKGNILERFSAQQFPDLHSELNLSSLELGDSALYFCASSAGQGPYEQYFGPGTRLTVT.

The J gene is TRBJ1-2, the V gene TRBV18, with D possibly TRBD1 on 5 matching bases. This CDR3 region has 14 residues. The V and J ends lost 3 bases and 3 bases respectively, with 11 bases between them. Germline values: CDR1 KGHSH, CDR2 LQKENI. CDR3 protein: CASSPMTDYYGYTF. The CDR3 DNA reads TGTGCCAGCTCACCCATGACAGACTACTATGGCTACACCTTC.

The rearrangement joins TRBV7-9 to TRBJ2-7; D possibly corresponds to TRBD1 (5 bases). The V end was cut by 5 bases, the J end by 3 bases, with 8 bases between. The CDR3 is 12 residues long. Germline assignment: CDR1 SEHNR and CDR2 FQNEAQ (reference sequence). CDR3 sequence (DNA): TGTGCCAGCAGCCAACAGGACTACGAGCAGTACTTC. Translated: CASSQQDYEQYF.

The V call is TRBV5-4, the J call TRBJ1-2, with 7 bases aligning to TRBD1. V gave up 0 bases and J gave up 4 bases; unmatched junction bases: 6. This CDR3 spans 15 amino acids. Germline V gene data show CDR1 as SGHNT and CDR2 as YYREEE (reference sequence). The CDR3 bases are TGTGCCAGCAGCTTGGCCTCGGCAGGGGGCTATGGCTACACCTTC. It encodes CASSLASAGGYGYTF.

This clone has only one observation. The V call is TRBV5-1, the J call TRBJ1-4, with D possibly matching TRBD1 (5 bases). The germline CDR1 and CDR2 sequences are SGHRS and YFSETQ. Between the trimmed V and J ends, which lost 4 bases and 6 bases, there was a span of 19 bases. The CDR3 length is 16 residues. This CDR3 reads CASSTYETAGYEKLFF. For the CDR3, the DNA is TGCGCCAGCAGCACCTACGAGACAGCTGGGTATGAAAAACTGTTTTTT.

The chain recombines TRBV19 with TRBJ2-2; 7 nucleotides agree with TRBD2. Looked up from germline, CDR1 is LNHDA and CDR2 is SQIVND (reference sequence). CDR3 length: 17 amino acids. After removal of 3 bases from V and 1 base from J, the junction contained 8 bases not matched to a gene. Here the CDR3 DNA reads TGTGCCAGTAGTATCCCTCCAGGCGGGGGGAACACCGGGGAGCTGTTTTTT. Encoded protein: CASSIPPGGGNTGELFF.

The J gene is TRBJ1-4, the V gene TRBV18; the D is unclear. The CDR3 is 15 amino acids. The V end was cut by 2 bases, the J end by 8 bases, with 15 bases between. Germline CDR1 is KGHSH and CDR2 is LQKENI. CDR3 residues: CASSPVGSPGEKLFF. In DNA form, the CDR3 reads TGTGCCAGCTCACCAGTCGGGTCGCCGGGAGAAAAACTGTTTTTT.

The chain carries TRBV5-4 and TRBJ2-7; 7 nucleotides agree with TRBD2. Per germline, CDR1 SGHNT and CDR2 YYREEE (reference sequence). The V gene end was trimmed by 5 bases and the J gene end by 1 base; junction bases not matched to a gene: 6. This CDR3 spans 14 amino acids. CDR3 protein: CASSGEGRSYEQYF. CDR3 nucleotides: TGTGCCAGCAGTGGGGAGGGCCGGTCCTACGAGCAGTACTTC.